These 7 T cell receptor beta chains originate from one sample sequenced in a study of cytomegalovirus exposure and HLA in healthy donors. Amplification used 60 Vbeta primers and 13 Jbeta primers. Only in-frame clones appear in the TCRdb table, and some are missing; sequencing was by immunoSEQ multiplex PCR. Of 200,000 to 300,000 clones in the sample, about four fifths were seen once. Source material: PBMCs. The receptors originated from a woman aged 40 to 49 in good health and CMV-seropositive.

This clone was found many times. The chain couples TRBV5-5 to TRBJ1-2; D might be TRBD1 (6 bases). The germline V and J ends were trimmed by 0 bases and 14 bases, with 14 bases remaining between them. CDR3 length equals 12 residues. CDR1 is SGHKS and CDR2 is YYEKEE in the germline V gene (reference sequence). The CDR3 reads CASSLDSQGLTF. The CDR3 region has the DNA TGTGCCAGCAGCTTGGACAGTCAGGGGCTTACCTTC.

The V call is TRBV27, the J call TRBJ2-1, with TRBD2 matching over 8 bases. Unmatched junction bases numbered 11, after V lost 4 bases and J lost 6 bases. CDR1 MNHEY and CDR2 SMNVEV come from the germline V gene (reference sequence). The CDR3 loop spans 16 amino acids. In DNA, the CDR3 is TGTGCCAGCAGTTCCCCGGGACTAGAAGAGGGCAATGAGCAGTTCTTC. Translating gives CASSSPGLEEGNEQFF.

This chain connects TRBV4-3 to TRBJ1-1; D unclear. CDR1 and CDR2 (germline): LGHNA, YSLEER. V was trimmed by 0 bases and J by 4 bases, leaving 12 bases between them. CDR3 size: 15 residues. The CDR3 bases are TGCGCCAGCAGCCAAGAGGTCCGGTACCTCACTGAAGCTTTCTTT. The encoded protein is CASSQEVRYLTEAFF.

The V and J genes are TRBV5-5 and TRBJ2-3; TRBD2 agrees at 9 bases. CDR1 and CDR2 from the germline V gene are SGHKS and YYEKEE (reference sequence). V lost 0 bases, J lost 4 bases, and 9 bases stayed unmatched. The CDR3 has 17 amino acids. In DNA form, the CDR3 reads TGTGCCAGCAGCTTGGCCGATAGCGGGAGCAGGGCAGATACGCAGTATTTT. It translates to CASSLADSGSRADTQYF.

The chain carries TRBV29-1 and TRBJ1-3; TRBD1 agrees at 10 bases. J gave up 4 bases and V 7 bases, and 4 bases lay outside the gene matches. CDR3 length equals 13 residues. The germline V gene encodes CDR1 SQVTM and CDR2 ANQGSEA. The CDR3 DNA reads TGCAGCGCAAGACAGGGGGCCGGAAACACCATATATTTT. Residues: CSARQGAGNTIYF.

This chain links TRBV5-3 with TRBJ2-7; D unclear. Being an ORF, TRBV5-3 has a function that is uncertain. Trimming pared 2 bases from V and 4 bases from J, leaving 7 bases between. The CDR3 loop spans 12 amino acids. The CDR3 sequence: CARSFSRYEQYF. CDR3 nucleotide sequence: TGTGCCAGAAGCTTTTCGCGTTACGAGCAGTACTTC.

The chain is built from TRBV19 and TRBJ2-1, with 9 bases lining up with TRBD2. J lost 8 bases, V lost 1 base, and 12 bases had no gene match. Germline V CDR1 and CDR2: LNHDA, SQIVND (reference sequence). CDR3 size: 17 residues. CDR3 DNA sequence: TGTGCCAGTAGTATAGTGGGCGGGAGGGCCAGGGGCTATGAGCAGTTCTTC. Amino acids: CASSIVGGRARGYEQFF.